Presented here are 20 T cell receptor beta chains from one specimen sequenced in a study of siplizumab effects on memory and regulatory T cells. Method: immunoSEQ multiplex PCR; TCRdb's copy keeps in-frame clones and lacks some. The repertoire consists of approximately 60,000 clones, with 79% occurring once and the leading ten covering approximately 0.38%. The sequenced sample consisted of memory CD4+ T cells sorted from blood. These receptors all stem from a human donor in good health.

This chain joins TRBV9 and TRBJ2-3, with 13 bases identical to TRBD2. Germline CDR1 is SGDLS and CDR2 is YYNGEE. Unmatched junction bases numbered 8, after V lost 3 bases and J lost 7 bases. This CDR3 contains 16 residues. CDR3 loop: CASSERTSGGYYTQYF. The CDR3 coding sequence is TGTGCCAGCAGCGAGAGGACTAGCGGGGGCTACTATACGCAGTATTTT.

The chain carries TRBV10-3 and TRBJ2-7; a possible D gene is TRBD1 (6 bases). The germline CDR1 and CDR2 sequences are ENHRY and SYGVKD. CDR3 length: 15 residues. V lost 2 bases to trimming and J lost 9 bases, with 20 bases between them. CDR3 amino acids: CAISEPRDTATVQYF. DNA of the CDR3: TGTGCCATCAGTGAGCCCCGGGACACCGCTACGGTGCAGTACTTC.

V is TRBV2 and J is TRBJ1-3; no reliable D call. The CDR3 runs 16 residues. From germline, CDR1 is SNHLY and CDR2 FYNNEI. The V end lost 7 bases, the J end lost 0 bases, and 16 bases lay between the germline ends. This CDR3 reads CASTVSLTISGNTIYF. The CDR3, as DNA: TGTGCCAGCACGGTCAGCCTGACGATCTCTGGAAACACCATATATTTT.

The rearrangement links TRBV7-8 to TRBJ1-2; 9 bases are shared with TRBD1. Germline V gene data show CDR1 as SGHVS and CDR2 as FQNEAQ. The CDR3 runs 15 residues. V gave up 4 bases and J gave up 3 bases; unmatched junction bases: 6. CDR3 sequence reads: CASSSQQGAYYGYTF. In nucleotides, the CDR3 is TGTGCCAGCAGCTCTCAACAGGGGGCGTACTATGGCTACACCTTC. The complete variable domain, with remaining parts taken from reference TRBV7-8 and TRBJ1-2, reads GAGVSQSPRYKVAKRGQDVALRCDPISGHVSLFWYQQALGQGPEFLTYFQNEAQLDKSGLPSDRFFAERPEGSVSTLKIQRTQQEDSAVYLCASSSQQGAYYGYTFGSGTRLTVV.

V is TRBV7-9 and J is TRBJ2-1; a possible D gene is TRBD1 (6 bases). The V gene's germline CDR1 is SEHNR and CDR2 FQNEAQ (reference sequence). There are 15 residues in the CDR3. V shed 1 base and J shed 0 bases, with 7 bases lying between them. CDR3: CASSLEGGSYNEQFF. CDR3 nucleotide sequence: TGTGCCAGCAGCTTAGAAGGGGGCTCCTACAATGAGCAGTTCTTC.

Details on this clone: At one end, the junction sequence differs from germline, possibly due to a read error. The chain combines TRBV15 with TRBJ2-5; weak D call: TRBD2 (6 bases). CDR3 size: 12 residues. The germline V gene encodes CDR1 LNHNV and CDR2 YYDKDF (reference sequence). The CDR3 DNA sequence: TGTGCCACCAGCCTTCTTGGGGGGACGGCTGACTTC. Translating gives CATSLLGGTADF.

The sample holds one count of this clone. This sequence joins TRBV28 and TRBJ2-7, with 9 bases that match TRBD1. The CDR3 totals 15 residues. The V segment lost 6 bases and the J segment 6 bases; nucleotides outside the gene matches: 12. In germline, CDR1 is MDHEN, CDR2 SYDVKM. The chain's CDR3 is CASSRGTGSYGEQYF. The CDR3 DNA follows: TGTGCCAGCAGCCGGGGGACAGGGAGTTATGGCGAGCAGTACTTC.

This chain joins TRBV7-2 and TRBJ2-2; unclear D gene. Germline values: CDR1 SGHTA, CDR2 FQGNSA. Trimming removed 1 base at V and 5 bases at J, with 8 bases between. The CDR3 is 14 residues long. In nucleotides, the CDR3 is TGTGCCAGCAGCTTAGATATGGGGACCGGGGAGCTGTTTTTT. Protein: CASSLDMGTGELFF.

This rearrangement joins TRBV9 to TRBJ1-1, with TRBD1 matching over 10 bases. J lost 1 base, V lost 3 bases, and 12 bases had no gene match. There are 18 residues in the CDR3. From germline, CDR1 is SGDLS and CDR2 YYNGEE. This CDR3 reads CASSARGDRGQRNTEAFF. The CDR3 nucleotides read TGTGCCAGCAGCGCTCGCGGGGACAGGGGCCAGCGGAACACTGAAGCTTTCTTT.

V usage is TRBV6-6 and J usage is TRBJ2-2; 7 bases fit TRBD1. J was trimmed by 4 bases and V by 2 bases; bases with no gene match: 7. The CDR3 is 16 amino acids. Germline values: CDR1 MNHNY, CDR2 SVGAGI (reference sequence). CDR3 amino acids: CASSYRQGDRTGELFF. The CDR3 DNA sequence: TGTGCCAGCAGTTACCGGCAGGGGGACCGCACCGGGGAGCTGTTTTTT.

CDR3 protein: CASSVSTGNTGELFF. CDR3 bases: TGTGCCAGTAGTGTCTCAACAGGGAACACCGGGGAGCTGTTTTTT. The rearrangement uses TRBV19 and TRBJ2-2, with D perhaps TRBD1 (5 bases). Germline-derived CDR1 and CDR2 are LNHDA and SQIVND (reference sequence). V lost 5 bases and J lost 1, with 11 bases in between. This CDR3 spans 15 amino acids.

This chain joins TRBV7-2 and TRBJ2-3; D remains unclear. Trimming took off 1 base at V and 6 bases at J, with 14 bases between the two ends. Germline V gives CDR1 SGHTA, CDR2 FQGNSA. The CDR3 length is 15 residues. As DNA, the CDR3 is TGTGCCAGCAGCTTAGGGGTAGGCTTTAGGGATACGCAGTATTTT. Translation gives CASSLGVGFRDTQYF. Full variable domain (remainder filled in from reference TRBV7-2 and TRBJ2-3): GAGVSQSPSNKVTEKGKDVELRCDPISGHTALYWYRQSLGQGLEFLIYFQGNSAPDKSGLPSDRFSAERTGGSVSTLTIQRTQQEDSAVYLCASSLGVGFRDTQYFGPGTRLTVL.

CDR3 sequence reads: CAWTGMGNQPQHF. CDR3 nucleotide sequence: TGTGCCTGGACAGGGATGGGCAATCAGCCCCAGCATTTT. The chain links TRBV30 to TRBJ1-5; a possible D gene is TRBD1 (5 bases). The CDR3 is 13 amino acids. V was cut by 4 bases and J by 2 bases, with 9 bases left in between. Germline lookup yields CDR1 GTSNPN and CDR2 SVGIG (reference sequence).

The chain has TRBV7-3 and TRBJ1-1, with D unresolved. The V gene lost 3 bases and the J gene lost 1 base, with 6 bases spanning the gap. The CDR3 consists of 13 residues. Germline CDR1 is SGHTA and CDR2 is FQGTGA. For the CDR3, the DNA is TGTGCCAGCAGCTTGTCTGGGAACACTGAAGCTTTCTTT. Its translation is CASSLSGNTEAFF.

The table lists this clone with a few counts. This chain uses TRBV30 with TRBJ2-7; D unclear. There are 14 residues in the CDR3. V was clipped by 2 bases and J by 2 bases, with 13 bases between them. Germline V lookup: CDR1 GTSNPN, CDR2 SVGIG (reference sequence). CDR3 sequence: CAWSKRTPPYEQYF. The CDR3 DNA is TGTGCCTGGAGTAAGCGAACACCCCCCTACGAGCAGTACTTC. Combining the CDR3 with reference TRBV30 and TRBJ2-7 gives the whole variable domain SQTIHQWPATLVQPVGSPLSLECTVEGTSNPNLYWYRQAAGRGLQLLFYSVGIGQISSEVPQNLSASRPQDRQFILSSKKLLLSDSGFYLCAWSKRTPPYEQYFGPGTRLTVT.

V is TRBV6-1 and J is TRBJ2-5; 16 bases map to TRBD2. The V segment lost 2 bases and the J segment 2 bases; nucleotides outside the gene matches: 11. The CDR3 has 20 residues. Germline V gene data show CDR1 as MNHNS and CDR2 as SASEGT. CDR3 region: CASSEKSGTSGGARQETQYF. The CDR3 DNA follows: TGTGCCAGCAGTGAAAAGTCCGGGACTAGCGGGGGGGCTAGGCAAGAGACCCAGTACTTC.

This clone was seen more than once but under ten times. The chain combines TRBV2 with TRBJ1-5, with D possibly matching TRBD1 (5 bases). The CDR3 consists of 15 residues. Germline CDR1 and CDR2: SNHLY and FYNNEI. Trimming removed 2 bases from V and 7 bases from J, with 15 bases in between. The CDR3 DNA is TGTGCCAGCAGTGAAATCCCCGGGGGAAGGCAGCCCCAGCATTTT. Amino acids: CASSEIPGGRQPQHF. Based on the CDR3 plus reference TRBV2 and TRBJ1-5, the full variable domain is EPEVTQTPSHQVTQMGQEVILRCVPISNHLYFYWYRQILGQKVEFLVSFYNNEISEKSEIFDDQFSVERPDGSNFTLKIRSTKLEDSAMYFCASSEIPGGRQPQHFGDGTRLSIL.

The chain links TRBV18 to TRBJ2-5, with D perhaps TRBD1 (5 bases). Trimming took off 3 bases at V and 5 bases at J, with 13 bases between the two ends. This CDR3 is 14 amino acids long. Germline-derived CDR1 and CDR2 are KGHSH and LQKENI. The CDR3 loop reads CASSPFGAEETQYF. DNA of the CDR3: TGTGCCAGCTCACCGTTTGGGGCGGAGGAGACCCAGTACTTC.

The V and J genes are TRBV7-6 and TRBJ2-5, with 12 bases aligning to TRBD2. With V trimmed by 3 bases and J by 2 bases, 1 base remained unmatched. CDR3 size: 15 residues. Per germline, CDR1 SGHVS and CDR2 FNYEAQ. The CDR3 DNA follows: TGTGCCAGCAGCTTTACTAGCGGGGGGCAAGAGACCCAGTACTTC. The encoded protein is CASSFTSGGQETQYF.

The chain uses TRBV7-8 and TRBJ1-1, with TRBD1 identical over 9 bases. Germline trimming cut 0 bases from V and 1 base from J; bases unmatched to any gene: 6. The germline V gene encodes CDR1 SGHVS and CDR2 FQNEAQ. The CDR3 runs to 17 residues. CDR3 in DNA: TGTGCCAGCAGCTTAGCTTACAGGGGGCGAAGGAACACTGAAGCTTTCTTT. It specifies CASSLAYRGRRNTEAFF. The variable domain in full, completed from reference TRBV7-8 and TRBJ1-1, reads GAGVSQSPRYKVAKRGQDVALRCDPISGHVSLFWYQQALGQGPEFLTYFQNEAQLDKSGLPSDRFFAERPEGSVSTLKIQRTQQEDSAVYLCASSLAYRGRRNTEAFFGQGTRLTVV.